A single sample is the source of the 27 T cell receptor beta chains below, sequenced in a study of shared clonotypes between healthy human individuals (dated by TCRdb to about 2020). The library came from the immunoSEQ multiplex PCR assay. TCRdb carries this immuneACCESS record with in-frame sequences only. Its versions omit some clonotypes, under half of them owing to an unresolved V gene in the studies checked, with the rest unexplained. The sample profile shows about 1 million clones; 65% to 75% of them were found once. About 1.5% of the sample is taken by the ten largest. What was sequenced was memory CD4+ T cells sorted from blood. The cell subset or site label of this sample denotes: CD45RA-negative fraction. All receptors derive from a young man in good health.

The genes are TRBV2 and TRBJ2-3, with 11 bases lining up with TRBD2. The trim removed 8 bases at V and 1 base at J, leaving 5 bases unmatched. In germline, CDR1 is SNHLY, CDR2 FYNNEI. The CDR3 extends over 15 amino acids. CDR3 residues: CASGLTSGGTDTQYF. The CDR3, as DNA: TGTGCCAGCGGATTGACTAGCGGGGGCACAGATACGCAGTATTTT.

V gene TRBV5-1 combines with J gene TRBJ2-2; 8 bases are shared with TRBD2. This CDR3 comprises 16 residues. V dropped 4 bases and J dropped 6; count of bases not matched to a gene: 11. CDR1 and CDR2 (germline): SGHRS, YFSETQ. The CDR3 here is CASSLYGSGTAGELFF. For the CDR3, the DNA is TGCGCCAGCAGCCTTTATGGTAGCGGGACCGCCGGGGAGCTGTTTTTT.

V usage is TRBV15 and J usage is TRBJ1-1; D possibly corresponds to TRBD1 (6 bases). The ends were cut back, 4 bases at V and 1 base at J, with 10 bases in the middle. Germline CDR1 is LNHNV and CDR2 is YYDKDF (reference sequence). There are 14 residues in the CDR3. The CDR3 bases are TGTGCCACCAGCACAGGACAGAAGAACACTGAAGCTTTCTTT. It translates to CATSTGQKNTEAFF.

In its sample, this clone was seen a few times. Other DNA sequences from this sample encode an identical CDR3 as well. The rearrangement links TRBV6-1 to TRBJ1-4, with 7 bases fitting TRBD1. Germline assignment: CDR1 MNHNS and CDR2 SASEGT. Trimming took 2 bases from V and 0 from J; bases not matched to a gene: 3. The CDR3 sequence is 16 residues long. The CDR3 spells CASSERQGATNEKLFF. The CDR3 DNA sequence: TGTGCCAGCAGTGAACGTCAGGGGGCAACTAATGAAAAACTGTTTTTT.

This chain uses TRBV11-2 with TRBJ1-5; 8 bases line up with TRBD1. Trimming removed 3 bases from V and 4 bases from J; junction bases left unmatched: 5. CDR1 and CDR2 (germline): SGHAT, FQNNGV. CDR3 length: 15 amino acids. CDR3 bases: TGTGCCAGCAGCTTCTCCGGGACAGGAAATCAGCCCCAGCATTTT. Translation gives CASSFSGTGNQPQHF.

This rearrangement joins TRBV6-5 to TRBJ1-1, with 9 bases matching TRBD1. This CDR3 is 14 amino acids long. The J segment lost 11 bases and the V segment lost 2 bases, leaving 9 bases of the junction unmatched. The V gene's germline CDR1 is MNHEY and CDR2 SVGAGI. In DNA form, the CDR3 reads TGTGCCAGCAGTTACGGGACAGGGCCTCTTGCGGCTTTCTTT. Its protein product is CASSYGTGPLAAFF.

The chain joins TRBV6-5 to TRBJ2-7; 9 bases match TRBD1. After removal of 5 bases from V and 4 bases from J, the junction contained 3 bases not matched to a gene. This CDR3 is built from 13 residues. Germline-derived CDR1 and CDR2 are MNHEY and SVGAGI. The CDR3 nucleotides are TGTGCCAGCAGTCGGGGACAGGGTTACGAGCAGTACTTC. Its translation is CASSRGQGYEQYF.

The chain combines TRBV15 with TRBJ1-3, with D tentatively TRBD1 (5 bases). Germline V gives CDR1 LNHNV, CDR2 YYDKDF (reference sequence). The length of the CDR3 is 18 residues. Trimming removed 0 bases at V and 0 bases at J, with 15 bases between. The CDR3 nucleotides read TGTGCCACCAGCAGAGATAGGCTGGACATACGCTCTGGAAACACCATATATTTT. Its protein product is CATSRDRLDIRSGNTIYF.

This chain uses TRBV6-5 with TRBJ2-5, with TRBD2 matching 13 bases. CDR1 MNHEY and CDR2 SVGAGI come from the germline V gene. CDR3 size: 15 residues. Trimming at V came to 6 bases and at J to 9 bases, leaving 10 bases not matched to a gene. The CDR3 sequence is CASRPLAGGKRPQYF. CDR3 nucleotide sequence: TGTGCCAGCAGGCCACTAGCGGGAGGGAAGAGACCCCAGTACTTC.

The chain links TRBV2 to TRBJ1-1; tentative D call: TRBD1 (6 bases). The CDR3 consists of 13 residues. Germline values: CDR1 SNHLY, CDR2 FYNNEI. V lost 6 bases and J lost 8, with 16 bases in between. CDR3 bases: TGTGCCAGCAGGGTAACAGGGACCCAAGAAGCTTTCTTT. Protein product: CASRVTGTQEAFF.

The V gene is TRBV7-2, the J gene TRBJ1-1; unclear D gene. The CDR3 loop spans 14 amino acids. Trimming pared 1 base from V and 5 bases from J, leaving 11 bases between. CDR1 is SGHTA, CDR2 FQGNSA, per germline. The CDR3 reads CASSLDLLSTEAFF. The CDR3 coding sequence is TGTGCCAGCAGCTTAGACCTACTGTCAACTGAAGCTTTCTTT.

V is TRBV28 and J is TRBJ2-3; 9 bases line up with TRBD2. This CDR3 spans 16 amino acids. In germline, CDR1 is MDHEN, CDR2 SYDVKM. J was trimmed by 2 bases and V by 3 bases; bases with no gene match: 6. CDR3 amino acids: CASSFPTSGYTDTQYF. The CDR3 DNA reads TGTGCCAGCAGTTTTCCCACTAGCGGGTACACAGATACGCAGTATTTT. Full variable domain (remainder filled in from reference TRBV28 and TRBJ2-3): DVKVTQSSRYLVKRTGEKVFLECVQDMDHENMFWYRQDPGLGLRLIYFSYDVKMKEKGDIPEGYSVSREKKERFSLILESASTNQTSMYLCASSFPTSGYTDTQYFGPGTRLTVL.

V usage is TRBV27 and J usage is TRBJ1-6; TRBD1 aligns across 8 bases. Trimming took 6 bases from V and 6 from J; bases not matched to a gene: 7. This CDR3 comprises 15 residues. CDR1 is MNHEY, CDR2 SMNVEV, per germline (reference sequence). The CDR3 nucleotides read TGTGCCAGCAGCCAGGGGGCTTGGGCTAATTCACCCCTCCACTTT. Protein: CASSQGAWANSPLHF.

This clone was counted a single time. J is TRBJ1-3 and V is TRBV5-4, with 8 bases identical to TRBD1. Germline V gene lookup returns CDR1 SGHNT and CDR2 YYREEE (reference sequence). The CDR3 spans 16 residues. Trimming cost V 4 bases and J 2 bases; bases outside gene matches: 8. CDR3 loop: CASSHQDRGAGNTIYF. The CDR3 DNA reads as TGTGCCAGCAGCCATCAAGACAGGGGTGCTGGAAACACCATATATTTT. The whole variable domain, remainder taken from reference TRBV5-4 and TRBJ1-3, is ETGVTQSPTHLIKTRGQQVTLRCSSQSGHNTVSWYQQALGQGPQFIFQYYREEENGRGNFPPRFSGLQFPNYSSELNVNALELDDSALYLCASSHQDRGAGNTIYFGEGSWLTVV.

To note about this clone: Other DNA sequences in this specimen translate into the identical CDR3. The chain has TRBV7-2 and TRBJ2-7; 7 nucleotides line up with TRBD2. Per germline, CDR1 SGHTA and CDR2 FQGNSA. J was trimmed by 3 bases and V by 2 bases; bases with no gene match: 7. This CDR3 spans 15 amino acids. CDR3 protein: CASSLKAGEVYEQYF. CDR3 bases: TGTGCCAGCAGCTTAAAGGCGGGAGAGGTCTACGAGCAGTACTTC.

The V call is TRBV5-1, the J call TRBJ2-1; 12 positions match TRBD2. Germline loops: CDR1 SGHRS, CDR2 YFSETQ. V trimming: 5 bases; J trimming: 7 bases; junction bases outside the gene matches: 4. The CDR3 runs 14 residues. The CDR3 DNA follows: TGCGCCAGCAGACCGACTAGCGGGGGAAATGAGCAGTTCTTC. It encodes CASRPTSGGNEQFF.

This clone has more than one count but fewer than ten. The rearrangement uses TRBV6-1 and TRBJ1-6; D not resolved. The CDR3 runs 14 residues. Germline V lookup: CDR1 MNHNS, CDR2 SASEGT. V lost 2 bases to trimming and J lost 10 bases, with 12 bases between them. The CDR3 region has the DNA TGTGCCAGCAGTGAATTGGTTCGGCGCTCACCCCTCCACTTT. It is translated as CASSELVRRSPLHF.

The chain links TRBV2 to TRBJ2-3, with 8 bases identical to TRBD2. Germline CDR1 and CDR2: SNHLY and FYNNEI. V was clipped by 6 bases and J by 6 bases; unmatched bases: 5. This CDR3 comprises 13 residues. The DNA of the CDR3 is TGTGCCAGCAGAGCGGGAGTTGGGGATACGCAGTATTTT. Translating it yields CASRAGVGDTQYF.

The V call is TRBV5-4, the J call TRBJ2-4; 12 bases fit TRBD2. The CDR3 extends over 19 amino acids. In germline, CDR1 is SGHNT, CDR2 YYREEE (reference sequence). V shed 0 bases, J shed 2 bases, and the junction held 9 bases outside the gene matches. The CDR3 DNA is TGTGCCAGCAGCTTGGCCGGGCCTAGCGGGGGGGCGTCCAAAAACATTCAGTACTTC. Translation gives CASSLAGPSGGASKNIQYF.

The chain links TRBV6-4 to TRBJ1-5; 10 nucleotides line up with TRBD1. The germline V gene encodes CDR1 MRHNA and CDR2 SNTAGT. V lost 7 bases to trimming and J lost 4 bases; unmatched junction nucleotides: 13. This CDR3 is 17 amino acids long. The chain's CDR3 is CASNTFHRDRGNQPQHF. Here the CDR3 DNA reads TGTGCCAGCAACACATTCCACCGGGACAGGGGAAATCAGCCCCAGCATTTT.

This sequence joins TRBV4-1 and TRBJ1-6; the D gene is possibly TRBD1 (6 bases). The V and J ends lost 7 bases and 8 bases respectively, with 21 bases between them. The germline V gene encodes CDR1 MGHRA and CDR2 YSYEKL. The CDR3 is 16 amino acids. The CDR3 spells CASTKRFSGADSPLHF. CDR3 nucleotides: TGCGCCAGCACCAAAAGGTTCTCAGGGGCGGATTCACCCCTCCACTTT.

The genes are TRBV10-3 and TRBJ2-5; TRBD2 aligns across 9 bases. With V trimmed by 4 bases and J by 4 bases, 7 bases remained unmatched. This CDR3 comprises 15 residues. Germline V gene lookup returns CDR1 ENHRY and CDR2 SYGVKD. Here the CDR3 reads CAISGRLAGVETQYF. Written as DNA, the CDR3 is TGTGCCATCAGTGGTAGGTTAGCGGGAGTAGAGACCCAGTACTTC.

V gene TRBV7-9 combines with J gene TRBJ1-6, with D hard to call. Germline V gene sequence: CDR1 SEHNR, CDR2 FQNEAQ (reference sequence). CDR3 size: 13 residues. V lost 1 base and J 9 bases, leaving 7 bases between the germline ends. CDR3 nucleotides: TGTGCCAGCAGCTTAGATGGTTCTTCACCCCTCCACTTT. Its protein is CASSLDGSSPLHF.

This clone has more than one count but fewer than ten. The rearrangement uses TRBV28 and TRBJ1-3; D not resolved. Germline loops: CDR1 MDHEN, CDR2 SYDVKM. V was clipped by 1 base and J by 2 bases, with 9 bases between them. The CDR3 is 15 amino acids. The CDR3 loop is CASSLSVETGNTIYF. CDR3 nucleotides: TGTGCCAGCAGTTTATCTGTGGAAACTGGAAACACCATATATTTT.

The chain couples TRBV28 to TRBJ1-2, with TRBD1 as a possible D gene (6 bases). Germline V gene sequence: CDR1 MDHEN, CDR2 SYDVKM. The CDR3 sequence is 13 residues long. Trimming pared 6 bases from V and 4 bases from J, leaving 12 bases between. The CDR3 DNA follows: TGTGCCAGCAGAGGGGGACCGTTCTATGGCTACACCTTC. Protein sequence: CASRGGPFYGYTF.

The genes are TRBV9 and TRBJ1-2; possibly TRBD1 for D (5 bases). The CDR3 loop spans 12 amino acids. CDR1 and CDR2 from the germline V gene are SGDLS and YYNGEE. Trimming removed 0 bases at V and 10 bases at J, with 10 bases between. DNA for the CDR3: TGTGCCAGCAGCGTAGTCAGGGAACCCTACACCTTC. Its translation is CASSVVREPYTF.

The CDR3 here is CAIRGNQETQYF. CDR3 DNA sequence: TGTGCCATCAGAGGTAATCAAGAGACCCAGTACTTC. This chain connects TRBV10-3 to TRBJ2-5, with unresolved D. Germline loops: CDR1 ENHRY, CDR2 SYGVKD. There are 12 residues in the CDR3. The germline V and J ends were trimmed by 6 bases and 2 bases, with 7 bases remaining between them.